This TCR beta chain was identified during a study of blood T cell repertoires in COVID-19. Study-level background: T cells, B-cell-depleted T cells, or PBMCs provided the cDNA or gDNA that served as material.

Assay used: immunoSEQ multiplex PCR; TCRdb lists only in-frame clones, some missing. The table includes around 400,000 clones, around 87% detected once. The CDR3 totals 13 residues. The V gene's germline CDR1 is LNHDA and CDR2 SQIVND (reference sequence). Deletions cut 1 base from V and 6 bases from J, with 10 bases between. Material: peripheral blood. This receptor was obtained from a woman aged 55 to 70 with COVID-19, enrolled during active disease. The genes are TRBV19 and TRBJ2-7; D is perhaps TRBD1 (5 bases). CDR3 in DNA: TGTGCCAGTAGTATAGTTGGCAGGGTCGAGCAGTACTTC. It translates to CASSIVGRVEQYF.